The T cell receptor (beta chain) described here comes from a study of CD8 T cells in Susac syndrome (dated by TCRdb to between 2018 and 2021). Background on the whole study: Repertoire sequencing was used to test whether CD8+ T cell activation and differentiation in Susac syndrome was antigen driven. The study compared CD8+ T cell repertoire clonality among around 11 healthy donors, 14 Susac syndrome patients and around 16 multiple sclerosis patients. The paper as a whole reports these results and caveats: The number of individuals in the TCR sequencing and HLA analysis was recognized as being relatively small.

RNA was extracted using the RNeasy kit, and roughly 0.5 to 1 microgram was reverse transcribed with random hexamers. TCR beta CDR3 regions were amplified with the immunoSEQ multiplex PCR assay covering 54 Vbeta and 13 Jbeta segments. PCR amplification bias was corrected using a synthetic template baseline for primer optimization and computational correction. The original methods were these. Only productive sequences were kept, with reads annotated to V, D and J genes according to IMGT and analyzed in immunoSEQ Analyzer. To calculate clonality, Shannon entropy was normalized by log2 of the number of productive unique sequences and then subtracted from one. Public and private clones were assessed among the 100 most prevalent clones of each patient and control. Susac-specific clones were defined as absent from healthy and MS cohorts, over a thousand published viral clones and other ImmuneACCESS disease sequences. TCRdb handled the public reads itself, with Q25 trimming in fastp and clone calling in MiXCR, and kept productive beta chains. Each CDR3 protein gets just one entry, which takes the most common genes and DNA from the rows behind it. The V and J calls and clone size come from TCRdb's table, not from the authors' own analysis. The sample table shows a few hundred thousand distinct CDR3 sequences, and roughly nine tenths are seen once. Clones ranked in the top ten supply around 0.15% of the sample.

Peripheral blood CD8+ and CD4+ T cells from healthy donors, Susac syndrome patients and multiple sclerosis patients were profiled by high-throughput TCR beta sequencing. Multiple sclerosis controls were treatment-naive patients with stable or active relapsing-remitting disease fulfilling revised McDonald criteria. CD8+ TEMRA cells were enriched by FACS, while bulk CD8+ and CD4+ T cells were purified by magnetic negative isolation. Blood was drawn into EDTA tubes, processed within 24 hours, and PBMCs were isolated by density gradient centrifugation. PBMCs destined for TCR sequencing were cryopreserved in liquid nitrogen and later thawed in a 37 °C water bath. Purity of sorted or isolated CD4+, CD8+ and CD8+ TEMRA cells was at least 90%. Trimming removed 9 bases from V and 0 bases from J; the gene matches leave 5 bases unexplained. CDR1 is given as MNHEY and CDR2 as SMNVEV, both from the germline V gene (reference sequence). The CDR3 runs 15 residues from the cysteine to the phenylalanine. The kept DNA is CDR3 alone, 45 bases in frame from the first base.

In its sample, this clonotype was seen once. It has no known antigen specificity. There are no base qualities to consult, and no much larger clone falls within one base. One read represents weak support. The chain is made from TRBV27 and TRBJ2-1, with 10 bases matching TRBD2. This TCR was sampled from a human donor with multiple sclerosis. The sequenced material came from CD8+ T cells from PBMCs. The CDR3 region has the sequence CASTSGTSSYNEQFF. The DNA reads TGTGCCAGTACTAGCGGGACGAGCTCCTACAATGAGCAGTTCTTC.